A single sample is the source of the 22 T cell receptor beta chains below, sequenced in a study of regulatory T cells in long-lasting Graves disease. Indicated time point: persistent/refractory GD, antithyroid drugs over 5 years with positive TRAb. From RNA extracted from PBMCs, the TCR library was made. iRepertoire HTBI primers and Arm-PCR of CDR3 regions built TCR beta libraries. TCRdb processed the multiplex PCR reads anew with MiXCR; each CDR3 protein has one entry. The sample lists 500,000 to 700,000 distinct CDR3 sequences, about 30% seen once, with 40% to 50% in the top ten. The sample here was peripheral blood mononuclear cells (PBMCs), taken when the disease was refractory, from a patient treated with antithyroid drugs. These receptor sequences come from a female donor with Graves disease.

This clonotype came up many times. The genes are TRBV28 and TRBJ1-1, with D perhaps TRBD1 (5 bases). The CDR3 runs to 15 residues. Looked up from germline, CDR1 is MDHEN and CDR2 is SYDVKM. Trimming pared 6 bases from V and 0 bases from J, leaving 14 bases between. CDR3 loop: CASRTGAPVNTEAFF. For the CDR3, the DNA is TGTGCCAGCAGAACCGGGGCTCCAGTGAACACTGAAGCTTTCTTT.

The sample holds a few counts of this clonotype. This rearrangement joins TRBV5-6 to TRBJ2-7, with D maybe TRBD2 (5 bases). V lost 2 bases and J lost 2, with 17 bases in between. The germline CDR1 and CDR2 sequences are SGHDT and YYEEEE. This CDR3 region has 16 residues. CDR3 sequence (DNA): TGTGCCAGCAGCTTCCGGCGTTTTAGCGCTACCTACGAGCAGTACTTC. Amino acids: CASSFRRFSATYEQYF.

This chain connects TRBV5-5 to TRBJ2-7; perhaps TRBD1 as D (6 bases). The length of the CDR3 is 14 residues. Trimming pared 4 bases from V and 2 bases from J, leaving 13 bases between. The germline V gene has CDR1 SGHKS and CDR2 YYEKEE (reference sequence). CDR3 DNA sequence: TGTGCCAGCAGCCATCGGGACATTCCCTACGAGCAGTACTTC. Amino acid sequence: CASSHRDIPYEQYF.

The rearrangement joins TRBV7-9 to TRBJ2-7; 10 bases map to TRBD1. The V gene end was trimmed by 9 bases and the J gene end by 4 bases; junction bases not matched to a gene: 6. Germline V CDR1 and CDR2: SEHNR, FQNEAQ (reference sequence). This CDR3 has 13 amino acids. CDR3 amino acids: CARPGQGRYEQYF. CDR3 in DNA: TGTGCCAGACCGGGACAGGGGAGGTACGAGCAGTACTTC.

The chain is built from TRBV3-1 and TRBJ2-7; D is unclear. V dropped 4 bases and J dropped 0 bases, with 19 bases sitting between them. The germline CDR1 and CDR2 sequences are LGHDT and YNNKEL (reference sequence). This CDR3 spans 17 amino acids. The CDR3 nucleotides read TGTGCCAGCAGCCCCCACGAGATCGGCCTCCACTCCTACGAGCAGTACTTC. Its protein is CASSPHEIGLHSYEQYF.

This clonotype occurred a few times. V and J are TRBV10-1 and TRBJ2-2, with D maybe TRBD2 (6 bases). The CDR3 loop spans 14 amino acids. From germline, CDR1 is WNHNN and CDR2 SYGVQD (reference sequence). The V gene lost 6 bases and the J gene lost 5 bases, with 13 bases spanning the gap. CDR3 region: CASRGGVRTGELFF. The CDR3 nucleotides read TGCGCCAGCAGGGGGGGTGTTAGGACCGGGGAGCTGTTTTTT.

The sample holds one count of this clonotype. The gene calls are TRBV24-1 and TRBJ1-5; D possibly corresponds to TRBD1 (5 bases). The V gene's germline CDR1 is KGHDR and CDR2 SFDVKD. This CDR3 comprises 13 residues. V dropped 12 bases and J dropped 4 bases, with 15 bases sitting between them. Here the CDR3 reads CAAQGTLNQPQHF. The DNA of the CDR3 is TGTGCCGCTCAAGGGACTTTAAATCAGCCCCAGCATTTT.

The CDR3 coding sequence is TGCAGTGCTAGAGTCCCCGACTTAGATACGCAGTATTTT. Translating gives CSARVPDLDTQYF. The rearrangement joins TRBV20-1 to TRBJ2-3, with no clear D. CDR1 and CDR2 (germline): DFQATT, SNEGSKA (reference sequence). The CDR3 spans 13 residues. Trimming took 1 base from V and 5 from J, leaving 10 bases between them.

This clonotype was seen at least ten times. The V gene is TRBV12-3 or TRBV12-4, the J gene TRBJ2-7, with D perhaps matching TRBD2 (6 bases). The CDR3 length is 17 residues. The ends were cut back, 3 bases at V and 2 bases at J, with 20 bases in the middle. The CDR3 DNA sequence: TGTGCCAGCAGTTTTCAACATGGCGGGGTACTAGCCTACGAGCAGTACTTC. The encoded protein is CASSFQHGGVLAYEQYF.

The genes are TRBV30 and TRBJ1-2; 7 positions match TRBD1. This CDR3 contains 13 residues. Germline V gene data show CDR1 as GTSNPN and CDR2 as SVGIG (reference sequence). The J segment lost 4 bases and the V segment lost 8 bases, leaving 10 bases of the junction unmatched. This CDR3 is CAGDAGQSYGYTF. In DNA, the CDR3 is TGTGCCGGGGATGCGGGACAGAGCTATGGCTACACCTTC.

In this sample, this clonotype turned up a few times. The V gene is TRBV25-1, the J gene TRBJ1-1; a possible D gene is TRBD1 (6 bases). CDR3 length: 14 residues. The V gene lost 4 bases and the J gene lost 5 bases, with 14 bases spanning the gap. In germline, CDR1 is MGHDK, CDR2 SYGVNS. CDR3 nucleotides: TGTGCCAGCAGTGGCCGGGGGGCGGGGACTGAAGCTTTCTTT. This codes for CASSGRGAGTEAFF.

This clonotype was counted at least ten times. The gene calls are TRBV3-1 and TRBJ2-2; D is ambiguous. V dropped 4 bases and J dropped 4 bases, with 10 bases sitting between them. The CDR3 runs 14 residues. Germline V gene sequence: CDR1 LGHDT, CDR2 YNNKEL (reference sequence). For the CDR3, the DNA is TGTGCCAGCAGCCGCATGACCTCCACCGGGGAGCTGTTTTTT. It translates to CASSRMTSTGELFF.

The chain recombines TRBV20-1 with TRBJ1-2; D gene uncertain. V was pared by 6 bases and J by 1 base, with 12 bases between. CDR1 is DFQATT and CDR2 is SNEGSKA in the germline V gene (reference sequence). The CDR3 sequence is 13 residues long. The CDR3 here is CSASVGNNYGYTF. The CDR3 bases are TGCAGTGCCTCGGTCGGTAATAACTATGGCTACACCTTC.

The chain couples TRBV11-2 to TRBJ2-2; 9 positions match TRBD2. The CDR3 has 18 residues. Germline trimming cut 1 base from V and 6 bases from J; bases unmatched to any gene: 12. The germline CDR1 and CDR2 sequences are SGHAT and FQNNGV. CDR3 sequence (DNA): TGTGCCAGCAGCTTAGGAAGATTGGGGCGGGAGGGCCCCGGGGAGCTGTTTTTT. Its protein is CASSLGRLGREGPGELFF. The complete variable domain, with remaining parts taken from reference TRBV11-2 and TRBJ2-2, reads EAGVAQSPRYKIIEKRQSVAFWCNPISGHATLYWYQQILGQGPKLLIQFQNNGVVDDSQLPKDRFSAERLKGVDSTLKIQPAKLEDSAVYLCASSLGRLGREGPGELFFGEGSRLTVL.

V and J are TRBV29-1 and TRBJ1-5; D gene ambiguous. Germline V gene sequence: CDR1 SQVTM, CDR2 ANQGSEA. The V and J ends lost 7 bases and 5 bases respectively, with 15 bases between them. The CDR3 is 13 amino acids. CDR3 sequence (DNA): TGCAGCGCCAGAGGCGGGTTTGATCAGCCCCAGCATTTT. The encoded protein is CSARGGFDQPQHF.

Notes on this clonotype: Its ends do not fully match the called genes, so a read error is possible. The chain carries TRBV11-2 and TRBJ1-2, with 9 bases lining up with TRBD1. The CDR3 extends over 14 amino acids. Germline CDR1 SGHAT, CDR2 FQNNGV. The CDR3 DNA reads TGTGCCAGCACCAAGGACAGGGGAGTCTATGGCCACACCTTC. Amino acid sequence: CASTKDRGVYGHTF.

The V and J genes are TRBV20-1 and TRBJ1-5; D remains ambiguous. This CDR3 is 14 amino acids long. CDR1 and CDR2 (germline): DFQATT, SNEGSKA (reference sequence). Trimming stripped 7 bases from V and 3 bases from J, with 16 bases between. CDR3 sequence (DNA): TGCAGTGTCAGGCCCGGGGAGGCCAATCAGCCCCAGCATTTT. Protein: CSVRPGEANQPQHF.

This clonotype was seen more than once but under ten times. The genes are TRBV20-1 and TRBJ1-6; no clear D. Looked up from germline, CDR1 is DFQATT and CDR2 is SNEGSKA (reference sequence). Trimming removed 1 base at V and 3 bases at J, with 7 bases between. The CDR3 is 14 amino acids. This CDR3 reads CSARAISYNSPLHF. The DNA of the CDR3 is TGCAGTGCTAGAGCGATTAGCTATAATTCACCCCTCCACTTT.

The table lists this clonotype with a few counts. The V call is TRBV12-3 or TRBV12-4, the J call TRBJ2-7, with 10 bases identical to TRBD2. The CDR3 runs 16 residues. J gave up 2 bases and V 6 bases, and 10 bases lay outside the gene matches. CDR3: CASRPGTSEFTYEQYF. CDR3 nucleotides: TGTGCCAGCAGACCCGGGACTAGCGAATTTACCTACGAGCAGTACTTC.

This clonotype was detected many times. The chain carries TRBV25-1 and TRBJ1-2; weak D call: TRBD1 (5 bases). CDR3 length: 13 amino acids. The germline V gene encodes CDR1 MGHDK and CDR2 SYGVNS. The V end lost 6 bases, the J end lost 7 bases, and 15 bases lay between the germline ends. CDR3 in DNA: TGTGCCAGCAGGGCGGCAGGGACGGGTGGCTACACCTTC. Its translation is CASRAAGTGGYTF.

Written as DNA, the CDR3 is TGTGCCAGCAGTCCTAGGCTAGCGGGAGAAGTCGGACGCGCCGAGCAGTACTTC. This gives the protein CASSPRLAGEVGRAEQYF. The V and J genes are TRBV12-3 or TRBV12-4 and TRBJ2-7, with 10 bases lining up with TRBD2. CDR3 size: 18 residues. V was clipped by 5 bases and J by 6 bases; unmatched bases: 19.

This clonotype was found once. The chain recombines TRBV7-9 with TRBJ2-7; perhaps TRBD1 as D (6 bases). This CDR3 contains 15 residues. Per germline, CDR1 SEHNR and CDR2 FQNEAQ (reference sequence). Trimming took 5 bases from V and 2 from J, leaving 16 bases between them. The CDR3 region has the DNA TGTGCCAGCAGCCCAGCCAGGGGACCGACCTACGAGCAGTACTTC. Translating it yields CASSPARGPTYEQYF.